These 14 T cell receptor beta chains came from one sample sequenced in a study of post-analysis software for immune sequencing data. Findings and limits, study-wide: Roughly five TRBV segments were significantly more frequent in patients than in controls. TRBV5-6, TRBV5-1 and TRBV20-1 were among these segments.

These receptors are not linked to any known antigen. TCR beta cDNA libraries had unique molecular identifiers. TCRdb re-analysed the PCR reads in MiXCR, keeping a single row per CDR3 protein. The data contain 430,000 or so distinct CDR3 sequences, more than 30% of them singletons. The sample taken for sequencing was blood. These receptors were obtained from a girl aged 2 to 9 with multiple sclerosis.

The chain has TRBV20-1 and TRBJ1-2; D gene ambiguous. CDR1 and CDR2 (germline): DFQATT, SNEGSKA (reference sequence). The CDR3 has 13 amino acids. Trimming shortened V by 8 bases and J by 0 bases, and 13 bases separated the two germline ends. CDR3 in amino acids: CSSSPPANYGYTF. The CDR3 DNA reads as TGCAGTTCTTCCCCCCCAGCTAACTATGGCTACACCTTC.

The chain is built from TRBV20-1 and TRBJ2-7; TRBD2 matches at 7 bases. Germline V lookup: CDR1 DFQATT, CDR2 SNEGSKA (reference sequence). The CDR3 runs 15 residues. V was clipped by 6 bases and J by 7 bases; unmatched bases: 18. The CDR3 protein is CSAHRSGVIEGEQYF. DNA of the CDR3: TGCAGTGCCCACCGAAGCGGGGTTATAGAGGGGGAGCAGTACTTC.

V gene TRBV7-2 combines with J gene TRBJ2-1; TRBD2 aligns across 7 bases. Germline lookup yields CDR1 SGHTA and CDR2 FQGNSA. There are 13 residues in the CDR3. V trimming: 4 bases; J trimming: 7 bases; junction bases outside the gene matches: 4. The CDR3, as DNA: TGTGCCAGCAGCTCAAATAGCGGGAATGAGCAGTTCTTC. Translating it yields CASSSNSGNEQFF.

The chain carries TRBV4-3 and TRBJ2-1; 8 bases align to TRBD2. Unmatched junction bases numbered 14, after V lost 0 bases and J lost 1 base. From germline, CDR1 is LGHNA and CDR2 YSLEER. The CDR3 has 20 residues. CDR3 region: CASSQDRLAGTRFSYNEQFF. In DNA form, the CDR3 reads TGCGCCAGCAGCCAAGATCGGCTAGCGGGTACTCGTTTTTCCTACAATGAGCAGTTCTTC.

This clonotype was detected many times. The gene calls are TRBV7-2 and TRBJ2-7; maybe TRBD2 (6 bases). V was clipped by 6 bases and J by 0 bases, with 12 bases between them. The CDR3 loop spans 14 amino acids. CDR1 SGHTA and CDR2 FQGNSA come from the germline V gene. Here the CDR3 DNA reads TGTGCCAGCAGACGGTCTAGCGACTCCTACGAGCAGTACTTC. This sequence encodes CASRRSSDSYEQYF.

This clonotype appeared a few times. The rearrangement uses TRBV2 and TRBJ1-5; TRBD1 matches at 12 bases. The CDR3 has 15 residues. The germline CDR1 and CDR2 sequences are SNHLY and FYNNEI. J lost 7 bases, V lost 4 bases, and 5 bases had no gene match. The CDR3 bases are TGTGCCAGCAGTGCGGGACAGGGGGCTAGCCAGCCCCAGCATTTT. Translating gives CASSAGQGASQPQHF.

This chain links TRBV20-1 with TRBJ1-1; 9 nucleotides line up with TRBD1. This CDR3 is built from 14 residues. The V and J ends lost 2 bases and 4 bases, in that order; junction bases with no gene match: 5. Germline V gene lookup returns CDR1 DFQATT and CDR2 SNEGSKA (reference sequence). The CDR3 bases are TGCAGTGCTAGAACAGGGGGCTTGGGCACTGAAGCTTTCTTT. Translation gives CSARTGGLGTEAFF.

About this clonotype: At one of its ends the junction is not consistent with the germline gene, which may arise from a read error. The chain links TRBV12-3 or TRBV12-4 to TRBJ2-3, with 7 bases aligning to TRBD1. The CDR3 extends over 16 amino acids. The CDR3 loop is CASSQRQGVSTDTQYF. The DNA for the CDR3 is TGTGCCAGCAGCCAAAGACAGGGAGTGAGCACAGACACGCAGTATTTT.

The rearrangement links TRBV7-9 to TRBJ2-4; 7 bases map to TRBD2. Germline V CDR1 and CDR2: SEHNR, FQNEAQ (reference sequence). This CDR3 has 15 amino acids. The V segment lost 5 bases and the J segment 1 base; nucleotides outside the gene matches: 5. Written as DNA, the CDR3 is TGTGCCAGCAGCCCCGACGGGGGGGCCAAAAACATTCAGTACTTC. It yields the protein CASSPDGGAKNIQYF.

This sequence joins TRBV5-1 and TRBJ2-1, with TRBD2 identical over 10 bases. The CDR3 sequence is 17 residues long. Germline assignment: CDR1 SGHRS and CDR2 YFSETQ. Trimming cost V 2 bases and J 4 bases; bases outside gene matches: 9. CDR3 nucleotides: TGCGCCAGCAGCTTCACGGCCCTAGCGGGGGCGTACAATGAGCAGTTCTTC. This codes for CASSFTALAGAYNEQFF.

This clonotype was counted a few times. The CDR3 region has the DNA TGTGCCAGCAGCCAAAGGGGACTAGGGGTAGAGACCCAGTACTTC. As protein: CASSQRGLGVETQYF. The J gene is TRBJ2-5, the V gene TRBV3-1, with 8 bases matching TRBD2. Germline CDR1 is LGHDT and CDR2 is YNNKEL (reference sequence). The CDR3 loop spans 15 amino acids. V lost 2 bases to trimming and J lost 4 bases; unmatched junction nucleotides: 6.

This clonotype has more than one count but fewer than ten. The chain joins TRBV29-1 to TRBJ1-1; D remains unclear. Germline V gene lookup returns CDR1 SQVTM and CDR2 ANQGSEA. V was pared by 6 bases and J by 1 base, with 12 bases between. This CDR3 region has 13 residues. CDR3 DNA sequence: TGCAGCGTCGAGCAGTCTGGGAACACTGAAGCTTTCTTT. Protein product: CSVEQSGNTEAFF. Drawing the rest from reference TRBV29-1 and TRBJ1-1, the complete variable domain is SAVISQKPSRDICQRGTSLTIQCQVDSQVTMMFWYRQQPGQSLTLIATANQGSEATYESGFVIDKFPISRPNLTFSTLTVSNMSPEDSSIYLCSVEQSGNTEAFFGQGTRLTVV.

The CDR3 region has the DNA TGCGCCAGCAGCCCAACTTCGGGACAGGGGGCACGTGAGCAGTACTTC. Translating gives CASSPTSGQGAREQYF. The J gene is TRBJ2-7, the V gene TRBV5-1; 12 nucleotides agree with TRBD1. Losses at the gene ends were 4 bases for V and 7 bases for J; bases not matched to a gene: 12. This CDR3 is built from 16 residues. The germline gives CDR1 SGHRS, CDR2 YFSETQ.

This clonotype was seen more than once but under ten times. The gene calls are TRBV28 and TRBJ1-1, with TRBD1 as a possible D gene (6 bases). The CDR3 contains 10 residues. Trimming cost V 11 bases and J 12 bases, with 16 bases left between them. The germline V gene has CDR1 MDHEN and CDR2 SYDVKM. The CDR3 sequence: CAVRRGETFF. CDR3 bases: TGTGCCGTTAGAAGGGGGGAGACTTTCTTT.